A single sample is the source of the 10 T cell receptor beta chains below, sequenced in a study of T cells in pancreatic ductal adenocarcinoma. Clones were sequenced by immunoSEQ multiplex PCR, and TCRdb holds only the in-frame ones, with some missing. The sample includes around 2,500 clones, about four fifths seen only once; the top ten take 5.5% to 8%. No neoadjuvant therapy was given to the selected pancreatic ductal adenocarcinoma patients before their surgery. Sequencing input: pancreatic tumor tissue. Receptor source: a human donor with pancreatic ductal adenocarcinoma.

The chain couples TRBV2 to TRBJ2-7, with TRBD2 as a possible D gene (6 bases). Trimming left V 5 bases short and J 8 bases short, with 13 bases between. The CDR3 is 12 residues long. Germline V gene lookup returns CDR1 SNHLY and CDR2 FYNNEI. DNA of the CDR3: TGTGCCAGCAGTAGTTTAGCGGCGCAGCAGTACTTC. Its protein product is CASSSLAAQQYF. Full variable domain (rest looked up from reference TRBV2 and TRBJ2-7): EPEVTQTPSHQVTQMGQEVILRCVPISNHLYFYWYRQILGQKVEFLVSFYNNEISEKSEIFDDQFSVERPDGSNFTLKIRSTKLEDSAMYFCASSSLAAQQYFGPGTRLTVT.

This clone has just one count. The chain recombines TRBV19 with TRBJ2-7; TRBD1 is a possible D gene (5 bases). The CDR3 contains 15 residues. Germline CDR1 reads LNHDA; CDR2 reads SQIVND (reference sequence). The germline V and J ends were trimmed by 3 bases and 2 bases, with 14 bases remaining between them. CDR3 nucleotide sequence: TGTGCCAGTAGTATCCCCAGGGCGGATACCTACGAGCAGTACTTC. The encoded protein is CASSIPRADTYEQYF.

The V and J genes are TRBV29-1 and TRBJ2-3; D may be TRBD2 (5 bases). Germline V CDR1 and CDR2: SQVTM, ANQGSEA. The germline V and J ends were trimmed by 7 bases and 4 bases, with 15 bases remaining between them. The length of the CDR3 is 13 residues. The CDR3 sequence is CSGLGGGADTQYF. The CDR3 nucleotides read TGCAGCGGCCTTGGCGGAGGAGCAGATACGCAGTATTTT.

The chain carries TRBV5-1 and TRBJ2-1; 8 bases agree with TRBD2. This CDR3 is built from 15 residues. The junction had 13 bases not matched to a gene; V was cut back by 4 bases and J by 10 bases. The V gene's germline CDR1 is SGHRS and CDR2 YFSETQ. In nucleotides, the CDR3 is TGCGCCAGCAGCCCCGGGGGGGCGGGAGGTCACGAGCAGTTCTTC. Translation: CASSPGGAGGHEQFF.

The V call is TRBV28, the J call TRBJ2-3; 8 bases map to TRBD2. Germline assignment: CDR1 MDHEN and CDR2 SYDVKM. Unmatched junction bases numbered 6, after V lost 5 bases and J lost 2 bases. The CDR3 is 15 amino acids. For the CDR3, the DNA is TGTGCCAGCAGTGGCGGGAGGAAGAACACAGATACGCAGTATTTT. Amino acids: CASSGGRKNTDTQYF.

The chain uses TRBV18 and TRBJ1-5; D gene uncertain. The CDR3 sequence is 13 residues long. Looked up from germline, CDR1 is KGHSH and CDR2 is LQKENI. Trimming removed 3 bases at V and 5 bases at J, with 8 bases between. As DNA, the CDR3 is TGTGCCAGCTCACCGCTTGAGGATCAGCCCCAGCATTTT. Protein: CASSPLEDQPQHF.

V is TRBV5-1 and J is TRBJ2-5, with D perhaps matching TRBD1 (6 bases). The germline gives CDR1 SGHRS, CDR2 YFSETQ. V lost 1 base and J lost 4, with 8 bases in between. The CDR3 extends over 13 amino acids. CDR3 sequence (DNA): TGCGCCAGCAGCTTGACAGGGACAGAGACCCAGTACTTC. It codes for CASSLTGTETQYF.

The chain uses TRBV7-8 and TRBJ2-7; 9 nucleotides align to TRBD2. J gave up 4 bases and V 2 bases, and 6 bases lay outside the gene matches. Per germline, CDR1 SGHVS and CDR2 FQNEAQ. CDR3 length equals 15 residues. CDR3: CASSLSLAGPYEQYF. In DNA, the CDR3 is TGTGCCAGCAGCTTATCGCTAGCGGGGCCGTACGAGCAGTACTTC. Filled out from reference TRBV7-8 and TRBJ2-7, the complete variable domain reads GAGVSQSPRYKVAKRGQDVALRCDPISGHVSLFWYQQALGQGPEFLTYFQNEAQLDKSGLPSDRFFAERPEGSVSTLKIQRTQQEDSAVYLCASSLSLAGPYEQYFGPGTRLTVT.

V is TRBV18 and J is TRBJ2-7; 7 nucleotides match TRBD2. The CDR3 is made up of 16 amino acids. Germline CDR1 KGHSH, CDR2 LQKENI. V lost 1 base, J lost 5 bases, and 11 bases stayed unmatched. The CDR3 DNA reads as TGTGCCAGCTCACCACGGGGGAGGGAGGGAATCCACGAGCAGTACTTC. It codes for CASSPRGREGIHEQYF.

V and J are TRBV7-8 and TRBJ2-3, with TRBD2 matching 8 bases. The CDR3 has 13 amino acids. The V gene end was trimmed by 5 bases and the J gene end by 4 bases; junction bases not matched to a gene: 2. The germline V gene encodes CDR1 SGHVS and CDR2 FQNEAQ. The CDR3 nucleotides are TGTGCCAGCAGCCTGCGGGGGGCAGATACGCAGTATTTT. Residues: CASSLRGADTQYF.